Listed here are 27 T cell receptor beta chains from one sample, sequenced in a study of neurological immune-mediated disorders. One entry per CDR3 protein, called by TCRdb with MiXCR from the 5' RACE reads. This table holds tens of thousands of distinct CDR3 sequences, over 4% found once. The sequencing input was PBMCs. These receptors were obtained from a man younger than 35 in good health.

This clonotype was detected many times. This CDR3 is CAISAGPLTFEYGYTF. CDR3 DNA sequence: TGTGCCATCAGTGCGGGACCCCTAACTTTTGAATATGGCTACACCTTC. The chain links TRBV10-3 to TRBJ1-2, with a weak D call TRBD1 (5 bases). There are 16 residues in the CDR3. Germline CDR1 and CDR2: ENHRY and SYGVKD. V lost 4 bases, J lost 5 bases, and 20 bases lay in between.

There are many counts of this clonotype. In DNA, the CDR3 is TGCAGTGCTAGAGACCGCCGCCGGTGGGACGGGAGGATTGTAGGGACCCAGTACTTC. Protein sequence: CSARDRRRWDGRIVGTQYF. The chain employs TRBV20-1 and TRBJ2-5; 7 bases agree with TRBD2. From germline, CDR1 is DFQATT and CDR2 SNEGSKA (reference sequence). The CDR3 length is 19 residues. J was trimmed by 7 bases and V by 0 bases; bases with no gene match: 23.

This clonotype was counted ten times or more. The V gene is TRBV3-1, the J gene TRBJ2-7; D is perhaps TRBD2 (6 bases). Germline-derived CDR1 and CDR2 are LGHDT and YNNKEL (reference sequence). V shed 0 bases and J shed 0 bases, with 12 bases lying between them. The CDR3 length is 16 residues. CDR3 sequence: CASSQEDRGYSYEQYF. CDR3 in DNA: TGTGCCAGCAGCCAAGAGGATCGGGGGTACTCCTACGAGCAGTACTTC.

This clonotype was recorded many times. This chain uses TRBV2 with TRBJ2-1; D unclear. V was cut by 3 bases and J by 8 bases, with 11 bases left in between. The CDR3 is 13 residues long. Germline V gene data show CDR1 as SNHLY and CDR2 as FYNNEI. The chain's CDR3 is CASSESTLDEQFF. The CDR3 bases are TGTGCCAGCAGTGAGTCAACCTTAGATGAGCAGTTCTTC.

This clonotype was observed at least ten times. This sequence joins TRBV20-1 and TRBJ1-2; D unclear. The germline V gene encodes CDR1 DFQATT and CDR2 SNEGSKA (reference sequence). The CDR3 has 14 amino acids. V gave up 3 bases and J gave up 4 bases, with 15 bases separating them. The CDR3 sequence: CSASFVTDFYGYTF. For the CDR3, the DNA is TGCAGTGCTAGTTTCGTGACGGATTTCTATGGCTACACCTTC.

This clonotype was detected many times. The junction departs from germline at one end; a sequencing error may be responsible. The J gene is TRBJ1-2, the V gene TRBV18; 8 bases map to TRBD1. Germline CDR1 is KGHSH and CDR2 is LQKENI. The CDR3 is 13 residues long. CDR3 nucleotides: TGTGCCAGCTCACCCGGGGGACAGGCCCCTCTCGACTTC. It codes for CASSPGGQAPLDF.

The sample holds many counts of this clonotype. The rearrangement uses TRBV7-2 and TRBJ2-1; TRBD2 agrees at 9 bases. The CDR3 is made up of 15 amino acids. Germline CDR1 and CDR2: SGHTA and FQGNSA. Losses at the gene ends were 5 bases for V and 2 bases for J; bases not matched to a gene: 4. The DNA for the CDR3 is TGTGCCAGCAGCCAGCTAGCGGGGACCTACAATGAGCAGTTCTTC. Protein: CASSQLAGTYNEQFF.

This clonotype was recorded many times. The CDR3 reads CASSPQGGPNNEQFF. Written as DNA, the CDR3 is TGTGCCAGCTCACCACAGGGAGGGCCAAACAATGAGCAGTTCTTC. The chain uses TRBV18 and TRBJ2-1; 7 bases align to TRBD2. The germline CDR1 and CDR2 sequences are KGHSH and LQKENI. Losses at the gene ends were 1 base for V and 5 bases for J; bases not matched to a gene: 5. This CDR3 is 15 amino acids long.

This clonotype came up many times. The chain recombines TRBV19 with TRBJ1-5; the D is unclear. CDR3 length: 14 residues. The ends were cut back, 3 bases at V and 1 base at J, with 7 bases in the middle. Germline-derived CDR1 and CDR2 are LNHDA and SQIVND (reference sequence). CDR3 bases: TGTGCCAGTAGTATGACTGTAAGCAATCAGCCCCAGCATTTT. Encoded protein: CASSMTVSNQPQHF.

This clonotype showed up many times. The genes are TRBV20-1 and TRBJ2-4; 11 nucleotides align to TRBD1. In germline, CDR1 is DFQATT, CDR2 SNEGSKA (reference sequence). J was trimmed by 11 bases and V by 8 bases; bases with no gene match: 14. This CDR3 has 14 amino acids. CDR3 nucleotides: TGCAGTTCCCCCCGGGACAGGGGGTTAGAGGTTCAGTACTTC. Amino acids: CSSPRDRGLEVQYF.

At least ten counts were recorded for this clonotype. This sequence joins TRBV5-5 and TRBJ1-5; tentative D call: TRBD1 (5 bases). The CDR3 totals 15 residues. Germline assignment: CDR1 SGHKS and CDR2 YYEKEE (reference sequence). The V end was cut by 0 bases, the J end by 2 bases, with 9 bases between. The CDR3 reads CASSLAGMGNQPQHF. The CDR3 region has the DNA TGTGCCAGCAGCTTGGCAGGGATGGGCAATCAGCCCCAGCATTTT.

This clonotype was seen repeatedly, ten times or more. V gene TRBV3-1 combines with J gene TRBJ1-6, with no clear D. The V end was cut by 1 base, the J end by 14 bases, with 9 bases between. The CDR3 contains 12 residues. CDR1 LGHDT and CDR2 YNNKEL come from the germline V gene (reference sequence). CDR3: CASSQAGVTLHF. The CDR3 DNA sequence: TGTGCCAGCAGCCAAGCCGGGGTCACCCTCCACTTT.

This clonotype was seen at least ten times. The rearrangement uses TRBV5-1 and TRBJ1-2; 9 positions match TRBD1. The trim removed 4 bases at V and 5 bases at J, leaving 15 bases unmatched. The CDR3 has 17 amino acids. In germline, CDR1 is SGHRS, CDR2 YFSETQ. CDR3 DNA: TGCGCCAGCAGCACCGGACAGGGGCTAAGGAATGGTTATGGCTACACCTTC. It yields the protein CASSTGQGLRNGYGYTF.

This clonotype was picked up many times. J is TRBJ1-6 and V is TRBV6-1, with D possibly matching TRBD1 (5 bases). CDR3 length: 14 amino acids. With 7 bases removed from V and 7 bases from J, the gap between germline ends came to 14 bases. CDR1 MNHNS and CDR2 SASEGT come from the germline V gene. CDR3 sequence: CASIPGTTNSPLHF. DNA of the CDR3: TGTGCCAGCATCCCAGGGACGACGAATTCACCCCTCCACTTT.

The chain has TRBV15 and TRBJ1-2, with a tentative D call TRBD1 (5 bases). Trimming took 0 bases from V and 4 from J, leaving 21 bases between them. This CDR3 has 18 amino acids. The V gene's germline CDR1 is LNHNV and CDR2 YYDKDF (reference sequence). Written as DNA, the CDR3 is TGTGCCACCAGCAGAGATCGGGGCACCTCCCCAAAACTCTATGGCTACACCTTC. This gives the protein CATSRDRGTSPKLYGYTF.

This clonotype has a count of ten or more. The V and J genes are TRBV4-3 and TRBJ2-5; D call uncertain. Germline V gives CDR1 LGHNA, CDR2 YSLEER. The CDR3 consists of 13 residues. Deletions cut 0 bases from V and 0 bases from J, with 2 bases between. The CDR3 nucleotides read TGCGCCAGCAGCCAAGAATACCAAGAGACCCAGTACTTC. Protein sequence: CASSQEYQETQYF.

In this sample, this clonotype turned up many times. This chain uses TRBV20-1 with TRBJ1-1; D gene ambiguous. The V gene's germline CDR1 is DFQATT and CDR2 SNEGSKA (reference sequence). The CDR3 totals 13 residues. V was pared by 3 bases and J by 7 bases, with 15 bases between. The CDR3 coding sequence is TGCAGTGCTAGTCGGGCCCCCGTAAATGAAGCTTTCTTT. Residues: CSASRAPVNEAFF.

The V call is TRBV20-1, the J call TRBJ1-2; unclear D gene. CDR3 length: 14 residues. Germline V gene sequence: CDR1 DFQATT, CDR2 SNEGSKA (reference sequence). V lost 2 bases and J 1 base, leaving 11 bases between the germline ends. The CDR3 DNA is TGCAGTGCTAGATCAGTCACTGGTAACTATGGCTACACCTTC. Encoded protein: CSARSVTGNYGYTF.

This clonotype was seen at least ten times. The chain combines TRBV6-1 with TRBJ2-3; tentatively, D is TRBD2 (6 bases). Germline values: CDR1 MNHNS, CDR2 SASEGT. The CDR3 length is 16 residues. Trimming stripped 6 bases from V and 6 bases from J, with 22 bases between. In DNA form, the CDR3 reads TGTGCCAGCAGGAAGATACCCAGGGAGGTCTTGGATACGCAGTATTTT. Encoded protein: CASRKIPREVLDTQYF.

There are many counts of this clonotype. The V gene is TRBV14, the J gene TRBJ2-5; 8 positions match TRBD2. The length of the CDR3 is 15 residues. V shed 2 bases and J 1 base; nucleotides not matched to a gene: 3. Germline V gene sequence: CDR1 SGHDN, CDR2 FVKESK. CDR3 bases: TGTGCCAGCAGCCAACGGGGGGGTCTCCAAGAGACCCAGTACTTC. Residues: CASSQRGGLQETQYF.

This clonotype was detected ten times or more. The V and J genes are TRBV5-1 and TRBJ2-5; D gene unclear. Germline assignment: CDR1 SGHRS and CDR2 YFSETQ. The CDR3 loop spans 13 amino acids. The ends were cut back, 2 bases at V and 1 base at J, with 6 bases in the middle. The DNA for the CDR3 is TGCGCCAGCAGCTTTCCAAGCCAAGAGACCCAGTACTTC. As protein: CASSFPSQETQYF.

The sample holds many counts of this clonotype. The chain links TRBV20-1 to TRBJ1-1; D perhaps matches TRBD1 (5 bases). V dropped 5 bases and J dropped 3 bases, with 7 bases sitting between them. This CDR3 contains 11 residues. Germline V gives CDR1 DFQATT, CDR2 SNEGSKA (reference sequence). The CDR3 sequence: CSARQHTEAFF. DNA for the CDR3: TGCAGTGCTCGACAGCACACTGAAGCTTTCTTT.

This clonotype was counted at least ten times. The genes are TRBV25-1 and TRBJ2-2, with D possibly TRBD1 on 7 matching bases. The V gene lost 1 base and the J gene lost 5 bases, with 14 bases spanning the gap. This CDR3 has 16 amino acids. CDR1 MGHDK and CDR2 SYGVNS come from the germline V gene. The CDR3 region is CASSEFAGGGTGELFF. In nucleotides, the CDR3 is TGTGCCAGCAGTGAATTCGCAGGGGGAGGAACCGGGGAGCTGTTTTTT.

Ten or more counts support this clonotype. CDR3 protein: CASGRQGRSTDTQYF. CDR3 sequence (DNA): TGTGCCAGCGGGCGACAGGGGCGTAGCACAGATACGCAGTATTTT. V usage is TRBV6-5 and J usage is TRBJ2-3; 8 nucleotides align to TRBD1. V lost 8 bases and J lost 0; bases outside the gene matches: 7. The CDR3 totals 15 residues. The V gene's germline CDR1 is MNHEY and CDR2 SVGAGI.

The sample holds many counts of this clonotype. This chain joins TRBV29-1 and TRBJ1-2; possible D gene TRBD1, 5 bases. The V gene lost 4 bases and the J gene lost 2 bases, with 11 bases spanning the gap. The CDR3 is 13 residues long. CDR1 and CDR2 from the germline V gene are SQVTM and ANQGSEA. The CDR3 reads CSVVGGLNYGYTF. The CDR3 DNA reads TGCAGCGTTGTGGGGGGACTGAACTATGGCTACACCTTC. Based on the CDR3 plus reference TRBV29-1 and TRBJ1-2, the full variable domain is SAVISQKPSRDICQRGTSLTIQCQVDSQVTMMFWYRQQPGQSLTLIATANQGSEATYESGFVIDKFPISRPNLTFSTLTVSNMSPEDSSIYLCSVVGGLNYGYTFGSGTRLTVV.

This clonotype was counted ten times or more. The chain couples TRBV29-1 to TRBJ2-3, with D hard to call. Trimming pared 4 bases from V and 2 bases from J, leaving 13 bases between. Germline V lookup: CDR1 SQVTM, CDR2 ANQGSEA. There are 14 residues in the CDR3. CDR3 region: CSVAPESDTDTQYF. DNA of the CDR3: TGCAGCGTTGCGCCGGAGAGTGACACAGATACGCAGTATTTT.

Many counts were recorded for this clonotype. The V call is TRBV10-3, the J call TRBJ1-5; 9 bases are a match to TRBD1. V was clipped by 3 bases and J by 5 bases; unmatched bases: 5. Germline V gives CDR1 ENHRY, CDR2 SYGVKD. This CDR3 is 15 amino acids long. DNA of the CDR3: TGTGCCATCAGTGACTCGACAGGGGGAGATCAGCCCCAGCATTTT. It encodes CAISDSTGGDQPQHF.